This entry lists 29 T cell receptor beta chains sequenced from one sample in a study of graft-versus-host responses after intestinal transplantation. These receptors lack a known antigen. Some clones are missing from TCRdb's copy, which holds only in-frame ones; the method was immunoSEQ multiplex PCR. Here the sample spans some 100,000 clones, approximately 92% being singletons. This sample comprised unstimulated CD8+ T cells sorted from spleen or lymph node cells, obtained before transplant. The receptors here all came from a human donor who was the organ donor for an intestinal transplant.

The chain recombines TRBV4-2 with TRBJ2-7, with 10 bases lining up with TRBD2. Trimming took 4 bases from V and 3 from J; bases not matched to a gene: 6. Per germline, CDR1 LGHNA and CDR2 YNFKEQ. The CDR3 length is 15 residues. The CDR3 spells CASSPGTSVNYEQYF. CDR3 DNA: TGTGCCAGCAGCCCCGGGACTAGCGTAAACTACGAGCAGTACTTC.

Of note for this clone: The sample carries other DNA sequences with the same CDR3. The chain employs TRBV19 and TRBJ1-1; D unresolved. The germline V gene has CDR1 LNHDA and CDR2 SQIVND (reference sequence). V lost 3 bases and J lost 2, with 4 bases in between. The length of the CDR3 is 12 residues. The CDR3 here is CASSIGNTEAFF. CDR3 DNA: TGTGCCAGTAGTATCGGTAACACTGAAGCTTTCTTT.

The genes are TRBV18 and TRBJ2-1, with a weak D call TRBD1 (5 bases). This CDR3 has 19 amino acids. V lost 3 bases to trimming and J lost 1 base, with 22 bases between them. Germline values: CDR1 KGHSH, CDR2 LQKENI. In DNA form, the CDR3 reads TGTGCCAGCTCACCTCAAATTGCCCAGGGTAGGGTGTCCTACAATGAGCAGTTCTTC. It translates to CASSPQIAQGRVSYNEQFF. Looking up the rest from reference TRBV18 and TRBJ2-1 gives the full variable domain: NAGVMQNPRHLVRRRGQEARLRCSPMKGHSHVYWYRQLPEEGLKFMVYLQKENIIDESGMPKERFSAEFPKEGPSILRIQQVVRGDSAAYFCASSPQIAQGRVSYNEQFFGPGTRLTVL.

The V and J genes are TRBV5-4 and TRBJ2-1; 7 nucleotides align to TRBD1. The junction had 9 bases not matched to a gene; V was cut back by 2 bases and J by 10 bases. CDR3 length: 14 amino acids. Germline CDR1 and CDR2: SGHNT and YYREEE (reference sequence). CDR3 coding DNA: TGTGCCAGCAGCTTTTCACAGGGGCTTGGAGAGCAGTTCTTC. It encodes CASSFSQGLGEQFF.

The CDR3 nucleotides read TGTGCCAGCAGCGCGATCGGGGGGGCAAAGCTAGATACGCAGTATTTT. Residues: CASSAIGGAKLDTQYF. The rearrangement joins TRBV7-2 to TRBJ2-3; 8 bases fit TRBD2. The CDR3 has 16 residues. Germline assignment: CDR1 SGHTA and CDR2 FQGNSA. Unmatched junction bases numbered 12, after V lost 5 bases and J lost 5 bases.

This chain links TRBV4-1 with TRBJ2-3, with D uncertain. The V end lost 0 bases, the J end lost 6 bases, and 10 bases lay between the germline ends. The CDR3 contains 14 residues. CDR1 MGHRA and CDR2 YSYEKL come from the germline V gene. DNA for the CDR3: TGCGCCAGCAGCCAAGAGCCTAGGTTGGATACGCAGTATTTT. Residues: CASSQEPRLDTQYF.

The rearrangement links TRBV30 to TRBJ2-1, with 13 bases matching TRBD2. V was clipped by 3 bases and J by 3 bases; unmatched bases: 5. CDR3 length: 16 residues. Germline-derived CDR1 and CDR2 are GTSNPN and SVGIG (reference sequence). The CDR3 loop is CAWRGLAGTVYNEQFF. The CDR3 nucleotides read TGTGCCTGGAGGGGACTAGCGGGGACCGTCTACAATGAGCAGTTCTTC.

The chain couples TRBV4-1 to TRBJ2-1, with 8 bases that match TRBD2. This CDR3 is 16 amino acids long. CDR1 is MGHRA, CDR2 YSYEKL, per germline. V shed 2 bases, J shed 6 bases, and the junction held 9 bases outside the gene matches. CDR3 bases: TGCGCCAGCAGCCAAATAGTGGCGGGGGGCTCCAATGAGCAGTTCTTC. Encoded protein: CASSQIVAGGSNEQFF.

The chain is built from TRBV11-2 and TRBJ2-1; TRBD1 aligns across 8 bases. The CDR3 consists of 14 residues. Germline V lookup: CDR1 SGHAT, CDR2 FQNNGV. V was clipped by 1 base and J by 8 bases; unmatched bases: 4. The CDR3 region has the DNA TGTGCCAGCAGCTTAGTAGCAGGGGGCGATGAGCAGTTCTTC. Translating gives CASSLVAGGDEQFF.

This chain links TRBV29-1 with TRBJ2-7; maybe TRBD1 (5 bases). The CDR3 runs 13 residues. V shed 0 bases and J shed 1 base, with 7 bases lying between them. Germline lookup yields CDR1 SQVTM and CDR2 ANQGSEA. The CDR3 coding sequence is TGCAGCGTTGAAGATGGACAATCCTACGAGCAGTACTTC. This sequence encodes CSVEDGQSYEQYF.

The V and J genes are TRBV28 and TRBJ2-5; D is undetermined. The V and J ends lost 5 bases and 9 bases respectively, with 19 bases between them. Germline V gene sequence: CDR1 MDHEN, CDR2 SYDVKM. The CDR3 loop spans 14 amino acids. Written as DNA, the CDR3 is TGTGCCAGCAGTATCGTGACTCACGCCCGGGCCCAGTACTTC. Its translation: CASSIVTHARAQYF.

The V gene is TRBV7-9, the J gene TRBJ2-3, with D tentatively TRBD2 (6 bases). The CDR3 has 15 residues. CDR1 is SEHNR, CDR2 FQNEAQ, per germline (reference sequence). V was cut by 1 base and J by 2 bases, with 10 bases left in between. CDR3 bases: TGTGCCAGCAGCTTAGAGGGCGGGGTCACAGATACGCAGTATTTT. Encoded protein: CASSLEGGVTDTQYF.

This chain links TRBV28 with TRBJ1-1, with a weak D call TRBD1 (6 bases). V was clipped by 4 bases and J by 1 base, with 13 bases between them. Germline-derived CDR1 and CDR2 are MDHEN and SYDVKM. CDR3 length equals 15 residues. DNA of the CDR3: TGTGCCAGCAGTTGGGGGGGACAACCGAACACTGAAGCTTTCTTT. Translating gives CASSWGGQPNTEAFF.

The V gene is TRBV11-2, the J gene TRBJ2-7; D is ambiguous. Germline V gene sequence: CDR1 SGHAT, CDR2 FQNNGV. CDR3 size: 12 residues. Between the trimmed V and J ends, which lost 5 bases and 2 bases, there was a span of 7 bases. CDR3 loop: CASSTETYEQYF. In DNA, the CDR3 is TGTGCCAGCAGCACTGAAACCTACGAGCAGTACTTC.

The rearrangement uses TRBV6-4 and TRBJ1-1, with D possibly being TRBD1 (6 bases). V lost 8 bases and J lost 5, with 18 bases in between. The CDR3 contains 14 residues. Germline V gene lookup returns CDR1 MRHNA and CDR2 SNTAGT. CDR3 coding DNA: TGTGCCAGCTGGGGAACCAAGGGGGATACTGAAGCTTTCTTT. This encodes CASWGTKGDTEAFF.

CDR3 region: CASSLAETGVQPQHF. The CDR3 DNA reads TGTGCCAGCAGCTTAGCAGAGACAGGTGTCCAGCCCCAGCATTTT. V gene TRBV7-9 combines with J gene TRBJ1-5, with TRBD1 as a possible D gene (6 bases). The V end lost 0 bases, the J end lost 7 bases, and 13 bases lay between the germline ends. Germline assignment: CDR1 SEHNR and CDR2 FQNEAQ (reference sequence). The CDR3 has 15 residues.

This clone has a single count. This chain links TRBV2 with TRBJ2-5; TRBD2 agrees at 7 bases. Per the germline V gene, CDR1 is SNHLY and CDR2 is FYNNEI. The CDR3 totals 20 residues. V gave up 7 bases and J gave up 3 bases; unmatched junction bases: 26. DNA of the CDR3: TGTGCCAGCATAATCCCAACTAGCGAGGAGGTTCGGGGTTCCAAAGAGACCCAGTACTTC. It translates to CASIIPTSEEVRGSKETQYF.

This rearrangement joins TRBV6-6 to TRBJ1-1; TRBD1 matches at 7 bases. V was pared by 5 bases and J by 3 bases, with 9 bases of the junction left unmatched. Germline V lookup: CDR1 MNHNY, CDR2 SVGAGI (reference sequence). This CDR3 spans 15 amino acids. The CDR3 reads CASSTDRAGYTEAFF. The DNA of the CDR3 is TGTGCCAGCAGTACCGACAGGGCGGGGTACACTGAAGCTTTCTTT.

The rearrangement links TRBV18 to TRBJ1-4; a possible D gene is TRBD1 (6 bases). The ends were cut back, 5 bases at V and 4 bases at J, with 14 bases in the middle. This CDR3 is built from 15 residues. The germline gives CDR1 KGHSH, CDR2 LQKENI. The DNA of the CDR3 is TGTGCCAGCTCATTACAGGGAAGTCTTAATGAAAAACTGTTTTTT. Its translation is CASSLQGSLNEKLFF.

The J gene is TRBJ2-1, the V gene TRBV9, with D possibly TRBD2 on 6 matching bases. The V end lost 0 bases, the J end lost 3 bases, and 10 bases lay between the germline ends. The CDR3 sequence is 15 residues long. CDR1 and CDR2 from the germline V gene are SGDLS and YYNGEE. This chain's CDR3 is CASSVGGGIYNEQFF. The CDR3 coding sequence is TGTGCCAGCAGCGTAGGAGGCGGGATCTACAATGAGCAGTTCTTC.

The chain carries TRBV9 and TRBJ1-2; 7 bases map to TRBD1. The CDR3 totals 16 residues. Germline CDR1 SGDLS, CDR2 YYNGEE. V shed 4 bases, J shed 4 bases, and the junction held 13 bases outside the gene matches. The CDR3 nucleotides read TGTGCCAGCAGCTTTGGGGACAGCCAGCCAAGCTATGGCTACACCTTC. This codes for CASSFGDSQPSYGYTF.

This clone was picked up one time. The conserved phenylalanine or tryptophan is not found at the CDR3 terminus, so this likely reflects a read error. The rearrangement links TRBV5-8 to TRBJ2-3, with 7 positions matching TRBD1. Germline values: CDR1 SGHTS, CDR2 YDEGEE. The CDR3 totals 17 residues. The V segment lost 0 bases and the J segment 2 bases; nucleotides outside the gene matches: 9. Here the CDR3 reads CASSLGDSPHHTDTQYL. CDR3 coding DNA: TGTGCCAGCAGCTTGGGGGACAGCCCACACCACACAGATACGCAGTATTTG.

V usage is TRBV9 and J usage is TRBJ1-2; D not resolved. CDR1 is SGDLS, CDR2 YYNGEE, per germline. V gave up 3 bases and J gave up 9 bases, with 9 bases separating them. The CDR3 is made up of 11 amino acids. CDR3 in DNA: TGTGCCAGCAGCGGAGGTTTTAGCTACACCTTC. Amino acid sequence: CASSGGFSYTF.

The chain joins TRBV29-1 to TRBJ2-1; the D gene is possibly TRBD1 (5 bases). V gave up 4 bases and J gave up 2 bases, with 15 bases separating them. The CDR3 is made up of 15 amino acids. The germline gives CDR1 SQVTM, CDR2 ANQGSEA. The CDR3 DNA reads as TGCAGCGTTGTCCAAATAGGGGCAGCCTACAATGAGCAGTTCTTC. Residues: CSVVQIGAAYNEQFF.

The chain couples TRBV27 to TRBJ1-4; D uncertain. Germline loops: CDR1 MNHEY, CDR2 SMNVEV (reference sequence). The V and J ends lost 2 bases and 5 bases respectively, with 9 bases between them. This CDR3 has 14 amino acids. CDR3 region: CASSLAGGNEKLFF. CDR3 nucleotides: TGTGCCAGCAGTTTAGCCGGAGGAAATGAAAAACTGTTTTTT.

The rearrangement uses TRBV9 and TRBJ2-2; the D gene is possibly TRBD1 (6 bases). V lost 4 bases, J lost 6 bases, and 10 bases lay in between. The CDR3 is made up of 13 amino acids. Germline CDR1 is SGDLS and CDR2 is YYNGEE. The CDR3 loop is CASSTEGAGELFF. The CDR3, as DNA: TGTGCCAGCAGCACTGAGGGGGCCGGGGAGCTGTTTTTT. Based on the CDR3 plus reference TRBV9 and TRBJ2-2, the full variable domain is DSGVTQTPKHLITATGQRVTLRCSPRSGDLSVYWYQQSLDQGLQFLIQYYNGEERAKGNILERFSAQQFPDLHSELNLSSLELGDSALYFCASSTEGAGELFFGEGSRLTVL.

This chain joins TRBV9 and TRBJ2-5; 11 nucleotides match TRBD2. The V segment lost 4 bases and the J segment 5 bases; nucleotides outside the gene matches: 13. The CDR3 sequence is 17 residues long. Germline V gene data show CDR1 as SGDLS and CDR2 as YYNGEE. The CDR3 sequence: CASSLRPLAGVDETQYF. The CDR3 nucleotides are TGTGCCAGCAGCTTACGCCCACTAGCGGGAGTCGATGAGACCCAGTACTTC.

This rearrangement joins TRBV19 to TRBJ2-1; D possibly corresponds to TRBD1 (6 bases). V was trimmed by 5 bases and J by 4 bases, leaving 12 bases between them. The length of the CDR3 is 14 residues. From germline, CDR1 is LNHDA and CDR2 SQIVND (reference sequence). CDR3 in amino acids: CASSWGTPYNEQFF. For the CDR3, the DNA is TGTGCCAGTAGTTGGGGGACACCTTACAATGAGCAGTTCTTC.

This clone was detected once. The V call is TRBV4-1, the J call TRBJ1-2; D is possibly TRBD1 (5 bases). In germline, CDR1 is MGHRA, CDR2 YSYEKL. Trimming shortened V by 0 bases and J by 3 bases, and 14 bases separated the two germline ends. The CDR3 runs to 16 residues. The CDR3 reads CASSQEGLGPHYGYTF. The DNA for the CDR3 is TGCGCCAGCAGCCAAGAGGGGCTGGGGCCCCACTATGGCTACACCTTC.